The rows below give T cell receptor beta chains drawn from one sample of a study of somatic mutations in cytotoxic T cells in rheumatoid arthritis. Generated by immunoSEQ multiplex PCR, the TCRdb table keeps only in-frame clones and is missing some. The sample has about 15,000 clones, less than 85% seen once; the top ten hold 11% to 15%. The source material was CD8+ T cells sorted from blood. The receptors stem from an adult with rheumatoid arthritis. CDR3s include the opening cysteine and the closing phenylalanine or tryptophan. Fields, in order: V gene, J gene, D gene, clone size, CDR3 protein, CDR3 DNA. The D gene is left open where the match is weak. Where a row states a size, it is once, few, many or the class of an expanded clone; other rows omit it.

>TRBV6-5|TRBJ1-5|TRBD1|few
CASRTGLNQPQHF
TGTGCCAGCAGGACAGGGCTCAATCAGCCCCAGCATTTT
>TRBV5-1|TRBJ2-1|NA|NA
CASSLEAVRGYNEQFF
TGCGCCAGCAGCTTGGAGGCGGTCCGGGGTTACAATGAGCAGTTCTTC
>TRBV2|TRBJ1-2|NA|once
CASSGGAEMDTF
TGTGCCAGCAGTGGGGGGGCCGAGATGGACACCTTC
>TRBV4-1|TRBJ1-4|NA|NA
CASSQERRLDEKLFF
TGCGCCAGCAGCCAAGAGCGGAGGTTAGATGAAAAACTGTTTTTT
>TRBV11-2|TRBJ2-1|NA|NA
CASSLTLPDKFF
TGTGCCAGCAGCTTAACGCTCCCCGATAAGTTCTTC
>TRBV29-1|TRBJ2-5|NA|NA
CSVDFQGETQYF
TGCAGCGTTGATTTCCAGGGGGAGACCCAGTACTTC
>TRBV4-1|TRBJ1-1|NA|few
CASSQDSAEGEAFF
TGCGCCAGCAGCCAAGACTCGGCAGAGGGTGAAGCTTTCTTT
>TRBV27|TRBJ1-5|NA|once
CASSTRASSNQPQHF
TGTGCCAGCAGTACCCGGGCGTCGAGCAATCAGCCCCAGCATTTT
>TRBV2|TRBJ2-2|NA|NA
CASSGLATNTGELFF
TGTGCCAGCAGTGGCCTAGCGACGAACACCGGGGAGCTGTTTTTT
>TRBV4-1|TRBJ1-4|TRBD1|NA
CASSQGQGVLTNEKLFF
TGCGCCAGCAGCCAAGGGCAGGGGGTGTTAACTAATGAAAAACTGTTTTTT
>TRBV5-4|TRBJ2-7|TRBD2|few
CASSPTSGTYEQYF
TGTGCCAGCAGCCCGACTAGCGGAACCTACGAGCAGTACTTC
>TRBV28|TRBJ2-1|NA|NA
CASNLDMSSYNEQFF
TGTGCCAGCAACCTCGATATGAGCTCCTACAATGAGCAGTTCTTC
>TRBV11-3|TRBJ2-1|NA|NA
CASSLHSYNEQFF
TGTGCCAGCAGCTTACACTCCTACAATGAGCAGTTCTTC
>TRBV12-2|TRBJ2-3|NA|NA
CASRFRGANHCGDTQYF
TGTGCAAGTCGCTTTCGGGGAGCGAATCATTGTGGAGATACGCAGTATTTT
>TRBV6-6|TRBJ1-1|TRBD1|NA
CASRGQTNTEAFF
TGTGCCAGCCGGGGACAGACCAACACTGAAGCTTTCTTT
>TRBV4-1|TRBJ2-1|TRBD2|once
CASSQIPAGSSYNEQFF
TGCGCCAGCAGCCAGATTCCAGCGGGAAGTTCCTACAATGAGCAGTTCTTC
>TRBV7-9|TRBJ2-7|TRBD1|NA
CASSSGQGESAYEQYF
TGTGCCAGCAGCTCCGGACAGGGTGAATCCGCCTACGAGCAGTACTTC
>TRBV11-2|TRBJ2-5|NA|NA
CASSLETDETQYF
TGTGCCAGCAGCTTAGAGACGGACGAGACCCAGTACTTC
>TRBV13|TRBJ1-1|TRBD1|NA
CASSSTGALEAFF
TGTGCCAGCAGCTCGACAGGGGCCCTTGAAGCTTTCTTT
>TRBV11-2|TRBJ1-1|TRBD1|NA
CASSLGAGGDTEAFF
TGTGCCAGCAGCTTAGGGGCAGGGGGGGACACTGAAGCTTTCTTT
>TRBV27|TRBJ2-1|NA|NA
CASSFRIQSSYNEQFF
TGTGCCAGCAGTTTCCGCATACAAAGCTCCTACAATGAGCAGTTCTTC
>TRBV10-2|TRBJ2-7|NA|NA
CASMPRGAIMVYEQYF
TGCGCCAGCATGCCCCGGGGCGCGATAATGGTCTACGAGCAGTACTTC
>TRBV7-6|TRBJ1-1|NA|NA
CASSLAAGNTEAFF
TGTGCCAGCAGCTTAGCGGCAGGGAACACTGAAGCTTTCTTT
>TRBV30|TRBJ2-7|TRBD2|NA
CAWSVGAGGEQYF
TGTGCCTGGAGTGTAGGGGCGGGGGGAGAGCAGTACTTC
>TRBV2|TRBJ2-3|NA|NA
CASSERWNTDTQYF
TGTGCCAGCAGTGAGAGGTGGAACACAGATACGCAGTATTTT
>TRBV13|TRBJ2-3|TRBD2|NA
CASSFPGLAGGPDTQYF
TGTGCCAGCAGTTTTCCGGGACTAGCGGGGGGCCCAGATACGCAGTATTTT
>TRBV5-6|TRBJ1-2|TRBD1|NA
CASSLGGAGYGYTF
TGTGCCAGCAGCTTAGGGGGCGCCGGCTATGGCTACACCTTC
>TRBV7-6|TRBJ2-2|TRBD2|NA
CASSLGGTSGSMNTGELFF
TGTGCCAGCAGCTTAGGCGGGACTAGCGGGAGTATGAACACCGGGGAGCTGTTTTTT
>TRBV6-5|TRBJ2-1|NA|NA
CASRQFTGYNEQFF
TGTGCCAGCAGGCAGTTTACGGGCTACAATGAGCAGTTCTTC
>TRBV6-6|TRBJ1-5|NA|NA
CASSYGVDQPQHF
TGTGCCAGCAGTTACGGCGTGGATCAGCCCCAGCATTTT
>TRBV20-1|TRBJ1-2|NA|once
CSARVNYGYTF
TGCAGTGCGAGGGTAAACTATGGCTACACCTTC
>TRBV6-5|TRBJ2-1|TRBD2|NA
CASSPTSGVYNEQFF
TGTGCCAGCAGCCCAACTAGCGGTGTATACAATGAGCAGTTCTTC